This passage covers 21 T cell receptor beta chains from one sample sequenced in a study of blood T cells in healthy people across ages. A J-beta primer mix and a sample-barcoded 5' primer were used in a second PCR of about 7 to 12 cycles. In TCRdb, the 5' RACE reads were re-called with MiXCR into one record per CDR3 protein. Of about 510,000 distinct CDR3 sequences in the sample, about 25% are singletons; the top ten hold 3.6%. This sample also belongs to another study, concerning T cells of mothers and their children.

Sequenced: blood. The source of these receptors is a boy younger than 10 in good health.

This clonotype was counted between two and nine times. CDR3 protein: CAWEGSGFRTGELFF. For the CDR3, the DNA is TGTGCCTGGGAGGGGAGCGGGTTCCGCACCGGGGAGCTGTTTTTT. The chain employs TRBV30 and TRBJ2-2; D perhaps matches TRBD2 (6 bases). This CDR3 contains 15 residues. V was clipped by 5 bases and J by 4 bases, with 17 bases between them. CDR1 is GTSNPN, CDR2 SVGIG, per germline (reference sequence).

V is TRBV5-1 and J is TRBJ2-7; D is tentatively TRBD1 or TRBD2 (5 bases each). Trimming removed 1 base at V and 2 bases at J, with 10 bases between. The CDR3 contains 14 residues. CDR1 is SGHRS and CDR2 is YFSETQ in the germline V gene. CDR3 DNA: TGCGCCAGCAGCTTGTCCGGGGCCCCCTACGAGCAGTACTTC. Encoded protein: CASSLSGAPYEQYF.

The rearrangement links TRBV4-3 to TRBJ2-1; 14 bases agree with TRBD2. Germline trimming cut 4 bases from V and 0 bases from J; bases unmatched to any gene: 5. CDR3 length: 18 amino acids. Germline CDR1 and CDR2: LGHNA and YSLEER. The CDR3 protein is CASSLRTSGRFSYNEQFF. Here the CDR3 DNA reads TGCGCCAGCAGCCTGAGGACTAGCGGGAGGTTCTCCTACAATGAGCAGTTCTTC.

This clonotype has just a few counts. The CDR3 reads CASSLLGGRDGYTF. The CDR3 DNA sequence: TGTGCCAGCAGTCTCCTAGGAGGGCGGGATGGCTACACCTTC. V and J are TRBV6-5 and TRBJ1-2; no firm D call. V was cut by 5 bases and J by 6 bases, with 16 bases left in between. The germline V gene encodes CDR1 MNHEY and CDR2 SVGAGI. The CDR3 extends over 14 amino acids.

V and J are TRBV19 and TRBJ2-1, with 8 bases identical to TRBD2. The CDR3 has 15 residues. The V and J ends lost 7 bases and 4 bases, in that order; junction bases with no gene match: 9. Germline V gene lookup returns CDR1 LNHDA and CDR2 SQIVND (reference sequence). The CDR3 is CASKISGGVYNEQFF. CDR3 coding DNA: TGTGCCAGTAAAATAAGCGGGGGCGTGTACAATGAGCAGTTCTTC.

This clonotype turned up a few times. V usage is TRBV6-5 and J usage is TRBJ2-3; maybe TRBD2 (6 bases). This CDR3 has 16 amino acids. Per germline, CDR1 MNHEY and CDR2 SVGAGI. With 2 bases removed from V and 2 bases from J, the gap between germline ends came to 14 bases. CDR3 protein: CASSYGAGTFTDTQYF. CDR3 bases: TGTGCCAGCAGTTACGGGGCAGGGACTTTCACAGATACGCAGTATTTT.

This rearrangement joins TRBV15 to TRBJ2-7; 7 nucleotides agree with TRBD1. CDR3 length: 16 amino acids. Germline loops: CDR1 LNHNV, CDR2 YYDKDF (reference sequence). V was clipped by 3 bases and J by 2 bases; unmatched bases: 10. The CDR3 region is CATSSGINQGAYEQYF. The CDR3 nucleotides are TGTGCCACCAGCAGCGGGATTAATCAGGGGGCCTACGAGCAGTACTTC.

This clonotype turned up a few times. This rearrangement joins TRBV7-8 to TRBJ2-7; D is perhaps TRBD2 (6 bases). Germline values: CDR1 SGHVS, CDR2 FQNEAQ. Deletions cut 4 bases from V and 2 bases from J, with 15 bases between. This CDR3 has 15 residues. The CDR3 reads CASSWGRRLTYEQYF. CDR3 coding DNA: TGTGCCAGCAGCTGGGGGAGGCGGCTAACCTACGAGCAGTACTTC. The full variable domain, rest sourced from reference TRBV7-8 and TRBJ2-7, is GAGVSQSPRYKVAKRGQDVALRCDPISGHVSLFWYQQALGQGPEFLTYFQNEAQLDKSGLPSDRFFAERPEGSVSTLKIQRTQQEDSAVYLCASSWGRRLTYEQYFGPGTRLTVT.

V is TRBV6-5 and J is TRBJ1-5; D unresolved. The ends were cut back, 8 bases at V and 2 bases at J, with 13 bases in the middle. This CDR3 has 14 amino acids. Germline V gene sequence: CDR1 MNHEY, CDR2 SVGAGI. The CDR3 loop reads CASRESGGNQPQHF. CDR3 nucleotides: TGTGCCAGCCGTGAGTCTGGAGGCAATCAGCCCCAGCATTTT.

This clonotype occurred a few times. The gene calls are TRBV7-2 and TRBJ2-3; the D gene is possibly TRBD2 (5 bases). The germline V gene has CDR1 SGHTA and CDR2 FQGNSA. The CDR3 has 15 residues. Trimming pared 5 bases from V and 1 base from J, leaving 13 bases between. CDR3 sequence: CASSTRVRGTDTQYF. In DNA, the CDR3 is TGTGCCAGCAGCACTAGGGTTCGGGGCACAGATACGCAGTATTTT.

J is TRBJ2-5 and V is TRBV12-3 or TRBV12-4; possibly TRBD1 for D (7 bases). V shed 3 bases and J shed 1 base, with 15 bases lying between them. The length of the CDR3 is 16 residues. Here the CDR3 reads CASSLRQGGFQETQYF. The CDR3 nucleotides are TGTGCCAGCAGTTTGCGACAGGGAGGATTCCAAGAGACCCAGTACTTC.

The V call is TRBV11-2, the J call TRBJ2-7; 8 bases align to TRBD1. The CDR3 is made up of 15 amino acids. Germline values: CDR1 SGHAT, CDR2 FQNNGV. Trimming took 2 bases from V and 2 from J; bases not matched to a gene: 5. CDR3 sequence: CASSLPDRAAYEQYF. CDR3 in DNA: TGTGCCAGCAGCTTACCGGACAGGGCCGCCTACGAGCAGTACTTC. Together with reference TRBV11-2 and TRBJ2-7, the CDR3 gives the full variable domain: EAGVAQSPRYKIIEKRQSVAFWCNPISGHATLYWYQQILGQGPKLLIQFQNNGVVDDSQLPKDRFSAERLKGVDSTLKIQPAKLEDSAVYLCASSLPDRAAYEQYFGPGTRLTVT.

Details on this clonotype: This could be a read error, since a much larger clone is one nucleotide away. The chain is built from TRBV12-3 or TRBV12-4 and TRBJ2-2; perhaps TRBD2 as D (6 bases). Trimming pared 6 bases from V and 1 base from J, leaving 9 bases between. The CDR3 has 14 residues. CDR3 region: CASRGTRNTGELFF. For the CDR3, the DNA is TGTGCCAGCAGAGGGACTCGGAACACCGGGGAGCTGTTTTTT.

This clonotype has at least ten counts. The rearrangement links TRBV28 to TRBJ2-5; 8 bases are shared with TRBD1. Germline V CDR1 and CDR2: MDHEN, SYDVKM. The CDR3 length is 16 residues. The ends lost 5 bases at V and 0 bases at J; junction bases unmatched: 8. The CDR3 sequence is CASSLPRDRYQETQYF. The CDR3 DNA sequence: TGTGCCAGCAGTCTCCCCCGGGACAGGTACCAAGAGACCCAGTACTTC.

In its sample, this clonotype was seen many times. This chain links TRBV29-1 with TRBJ2-7; no definite D call. In germline, CDR1 is SQVTM, CDR2 ANQGSEA. The CDR3 sequence is 17 residues long. Trimming removed 7 bases from V and 1 base from J, with 26 bases in between. This CDR3 reads CSAGDPWPGPESYEQYF. In DNA form, the CDR3 reads TGCAGCGCCGGCGATCCCTGGCCCGGGCCAGAATCCTACGAGCAGTACTTC.

This clonotype was counted a few times. DNA of the CDR3: TGTGCCACCAGTGATTCCGCAGGCGATGAGCAGTTCTTC. Protein product: CATSDSAGDEQFF. The chain is built from TRBV24-1 and TRBJ2-1; the D is unclear. This CDR3 is 13 amino acids long. CDR1 and CDR2 (germline): KGHDR, SFDVKD. The V gene lost 2 bases and the J gene lost 8 bases, with 9 bases spanning the gap.

V gene TRBV6-1 combines with J gene TRBJ2-7; the D is unclear. V gave up 4 bases and J gave up 7 bases, with 8 bases separating them. This CDR3 is built from 11 residues. Germline V gene data show CDR1 as MNHNS and CDR2 as SASEGT. The CDR3 protein is CASSATREQYF. DNA for the CDR3: TGTGCCAGCAGTGCTACGCGGGAGCAGTACTTC.

The chain recombines TRBV24-1 with TRBJ2-5, with TRBD1 matching over 8 bases. After removal of 7 bases from V and 3 bases from J, the junction contained 3 bases not matched to a gene. Germline CDR1 KGHDR, CDR2 SFDVKD. The CDR3 has 13 amino acids. The CDR3: CATRKQGEETQYF. The CDR3 nucleotides read TGTGCCACCAGAAAACAGGGGGAAGAGACCCAGTACTTC.

J is TRBJ2-1 and V is TRBV12-3 or TRBV12-4; TRBD1 is a possible D gene (5 bases). The CDR3 runs to 17 residues. Trimming cost V 2 bases and J 2 bases, with 16 bases left between them. The CDR3, as DNA: TGTGCCAGCAGTTTAAAGTTGGTGGGGCGCGCCTACAATGAGCAGTTCTTC. It translates to CASSLKLVGRAYNEQFF.

This clonotype was picked up one time. The genes are TRBV15 and TRBJ1-2; D unresolved. With 5 bases removed from V and 4 bases from J, the gap between germline ends came to 11 bases. The CDR3 consists of 13 residues. From germline, CDR1 is LNHNV and CDR2 YYDKDF (reference sequence). CDR3 region: CATSEISGYGYTF. DNA of the CDR3: TGTGCCACCAGCGAGATCTCGGGCTATGGCTACACCTTC.

This clonotype was detected a few times. The chain employs TRBV5-6 and TRBJ2-4; the D is unclear. Between the trimmed V and J ends, which lost 0 bases and 8 bases, there was a span of 12 bases. The CDR3 consists of 14 residues. Germline V lookup: CDR1 SGHDT, CDR2 YYEEEE. CDR3 amino acids: CASSLEGVGDIQYF. In DNA, the CDR3 is TGTGCCAGCAGCTTGGAAGGAGTGGGTGACATTCAGTACTTC.